Given below is one T cell receptor (beta chain) in context. The ends lost 2 bases at V and 5 bases at J; junction bases unmatched: 7. This CDR3 region has 15 residues. Per germline, CDR1 LGHNA and CDR2 YNFKEQ. These data originate in a study of patients and donors after allogeneic stem cell transplantation. TCRdb reprocessed the RT-PCR reads via MiXCR and lists one record per CDR3 protein. Of around 150,000 distinct CDR3 sequences listed, roughly two fifths are singletons. The chain carries TRBV4-2 and TRBJ1-1, with 8 bases identical to TRBD1. The receptor was derived from a human donor who was either an allogeneic HSCT recipient or a stem cell or donor lymphocyte infusion donor (not recorded which). It is not recorded whose cells these are; they may come from a transplant donor. Material for sequencing was blood, either unsorted or a sorted T cell fraction (not recorded which). CDR3 loop: CASSQTLGQGTEAFF. The CDR3 DNA sequence: TGTGCCAGCAGCCAAACCCTTGGACAGGGAACTGAAGCTTTCTTT.